This TCR beta chain was identified during a study of T cell responses to AZD1222 COVID-19 vaccine (dated by TCRdb to about 2021). In terms of the full investigation: TCR sequencing was performed for about 240 trial participants, of whom 207 were given two doses of AZD1222 and roughly 25 were given two doses of MenACWY control vaccine. Enrollment into the trials was organized by age into subgroups of 18-55, 56-69 and 70-plus years, and those subgroups contained about 160, 30 and 59 TCR-sequenced participants, respectively. Findings and caveats that apply to the study as a whole: Only a handful of AZD1222 recipients were SARS-CoV-2 seropositive at baseline, limiting conclusions about previously exposed vaccinees. No day 14 peak-response samples were available, so repertoires were characterized only after the peak T cell response. CD4 TCRs associated with the vaccine covered the entire spike protein, and the dominant responses were in regions 160-218 and 743-854. In the small 56-69-year group, the increase in depth fell short of significance, most likely because of low power. Most participants were white British and females outnumbered males, and the authors suggested that clonal diversity may have been underestimated. Epitopes outside the regions mutated in the B.1.351 and B.1.1.7 variants were reportedly recognized by nearly half of the unique spike-specific TCRs. A significant rise in spike-specific TCR breadth and depth was observed after two AZD1222 doses relative to day 0 and relative to MenACWY recipients.

The label giving this sample's time point can be read as: about 28 days (+/-7) after the second vaccine dose. AZD1222 recipients whose second dose came at about 4 weeks and those whose second dose came at about 12 weeks were combined into one group, since spike-specific TCR depth and breadth did not differ between the two schedules. Vaccinee samples came from UK trials COV001 and COV002, including a single-blind randomized controlled phase 2/3 trial of AZD1222 (ChAdOx1 nCoV-19) in healthy adults. Trial participant PBMC samples were collected at day 0 and day 28 after the second dose for TCRbeta chain sequencing. The CDR3 regions of human TCRbeta chains were analyzed by immunosequencing. The authors' pipeline ran thus. TCRs in the repertoires were compared against a reference library of SARS-CoV-2-specific TCRs that had been generated with the MIRA antigen-specificity platform. Breadth was defined as the fraction of unique TCRs that were SARS-CoV-2-associated. Depth was defined as the fraction of total T cells that were SARS-CoV-2-associated. Using the MIRA data, every spike-specific TCR was mapped to the spike region that the TCR reacted to and assigned to either a CD4 or a CD8 class. Log10-transformed breadth and depth values were compared by one-way ANOVA with Sidak's multiple comparisons tests. What TCRdb holds here is the immuneACCESS table cut down to in-frame rearrangements. Part of the clones is not present; checked against another copy, under half of the missing clones reflect an unresolved V gene, and the others are unexplained. The V and J calls and clone size were taken over from that table, and D and trimming were inferred from the DNA. The sample data list about 79,000 clones, and under 90% of these were observed just once. Clones ranked in the top ten supply approximately 1.3% of the sample.

Concerning this clone: What antigen it recognizes has not been identified. Base qualities are not recorded, but no much larger clone differs from it by a single base.

The specimen comprised peripheral blood, sampled 28 days after the second AZD1222 dose. This TCR was recovered from an adult who received the AZD1222 COVID-19 vaccine.

The CDR3 reads CASSADRGRKYSNQPQHF. The sequenced DNA: TGTGCCAGTAGTGCAGACAGGGGGCGAAAGTATAGCAATCAGCCCCAGCATTTT. The chain joins TRBV19 to TRBJ1-5; 10 central nucleotides agree with TRBD1. Inclusive of the bounding cysteine and phenylalanine, the CDR3 is 18 residues long. Only the CDR3 region is kept as DNA, spanning 54 bases read in frame from base 1. From the germline V gene (reference sequence), CDR1 is LNHDA and CDR2 is SQIVND. V has 5 bases trimmed and J has 0 bases trimmed; junction bases matching no gene number 10.